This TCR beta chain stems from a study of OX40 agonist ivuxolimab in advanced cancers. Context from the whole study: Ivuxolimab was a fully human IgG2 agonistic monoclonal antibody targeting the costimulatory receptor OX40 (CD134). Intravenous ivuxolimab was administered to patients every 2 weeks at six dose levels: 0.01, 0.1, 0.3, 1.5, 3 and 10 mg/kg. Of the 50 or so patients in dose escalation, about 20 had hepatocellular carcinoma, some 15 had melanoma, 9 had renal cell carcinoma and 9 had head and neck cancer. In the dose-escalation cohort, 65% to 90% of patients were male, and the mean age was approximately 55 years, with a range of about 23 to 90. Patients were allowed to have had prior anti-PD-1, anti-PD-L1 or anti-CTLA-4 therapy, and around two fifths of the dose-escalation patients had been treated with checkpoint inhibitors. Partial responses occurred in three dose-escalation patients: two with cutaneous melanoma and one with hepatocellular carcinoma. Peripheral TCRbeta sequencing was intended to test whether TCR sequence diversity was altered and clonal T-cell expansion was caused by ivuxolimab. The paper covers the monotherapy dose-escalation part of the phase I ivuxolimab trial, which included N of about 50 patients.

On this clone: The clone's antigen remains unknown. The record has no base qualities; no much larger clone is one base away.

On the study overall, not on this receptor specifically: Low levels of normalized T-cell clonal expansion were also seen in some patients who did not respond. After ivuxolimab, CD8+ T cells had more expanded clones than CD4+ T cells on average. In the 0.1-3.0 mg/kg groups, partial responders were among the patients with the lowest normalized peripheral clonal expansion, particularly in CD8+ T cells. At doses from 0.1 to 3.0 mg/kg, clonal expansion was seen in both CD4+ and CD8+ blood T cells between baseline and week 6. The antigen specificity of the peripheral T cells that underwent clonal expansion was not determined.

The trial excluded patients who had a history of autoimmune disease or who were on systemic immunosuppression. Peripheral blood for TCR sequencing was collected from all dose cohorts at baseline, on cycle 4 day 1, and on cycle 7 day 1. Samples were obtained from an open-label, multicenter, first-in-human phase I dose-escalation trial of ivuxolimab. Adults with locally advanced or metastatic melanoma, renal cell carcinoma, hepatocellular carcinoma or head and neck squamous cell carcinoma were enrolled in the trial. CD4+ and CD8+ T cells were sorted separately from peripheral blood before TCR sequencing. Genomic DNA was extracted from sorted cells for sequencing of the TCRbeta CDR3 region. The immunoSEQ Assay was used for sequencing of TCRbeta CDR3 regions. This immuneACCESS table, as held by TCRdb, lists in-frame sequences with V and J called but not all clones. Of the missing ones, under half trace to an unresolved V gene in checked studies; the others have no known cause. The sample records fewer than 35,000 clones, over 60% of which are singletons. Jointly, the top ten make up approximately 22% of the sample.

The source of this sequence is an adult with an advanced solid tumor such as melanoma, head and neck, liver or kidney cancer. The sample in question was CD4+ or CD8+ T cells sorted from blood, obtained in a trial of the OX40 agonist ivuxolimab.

The bases are TGTGCCTGGAGTGTAAACGTAGCCCTTCAAGAGACCCAGTACTTC. It translates as CAWSVNVALQETQYF. The sequence is built from TRBV30 and TRBJ2-5; the D gene remains uncertain. CDR1 and CDR2 are drawn from the germline V gene (reference sequence): GTSNPN, SVGIG. V lost 0 bases and J lost 2 bases; the stretch between them is 13 bases long. Including cysteine and phenylalanine, the CDR3 has 15 amino acids. Only the CDR3 part of the read is kept: 45 bases, read in frame from the first base.